This TCR beta chain was sequenced in a study of PD-L1 blockade in urothelial cancer. Study-wide context: It was at 3 weeks (second dose) and 6 weeks after treatment start that blood was analyzed.

Notes on this clone: The junction departs from the called germline gene at one end, perhaps through a read error.

This CDR3 has 14 residues. CDR1 is SGHDT, CDR2 YYEEEE, per germline. The assay was immunoSEQ multiplex PCR, and TCRdb's table has in-frame clones only and misses some. This sample has some 40,000 clones, with 70% to 85% found just once. This chain connects TRBV5-6 to TRBJ2-7, with a weak D call TRBD2 (6 bases). The source material was PBMCs, sampled around atezolizumab (anti-PD-L1) treatment. This clonotype originated in a man in his sixties with urothelial cancer. CDR3 in amino acids: CASSLGSGRGWANF. DNA for the CDR3: TGTGCCAGCAGCTTGGGATCGGGGCGGGGCTGGGCAAACTTC. The variable domain in full, completed from reference TRBV5-6 and TRBJ2-7, reads DAGVTQSPTHLIKTRGQQVTLRCSPKSGHDTVSWYQQALGQGPQFIFQYYEEEERQRGNFPDRFSGHQFPNYSSELNVNALLLGDSALYLCASSLGSGRGWANFGPGTRLTVT.